This TCR beta chain was sequenced in a study of blood T cell repertoires in COVID-19. V was cut by 3 bases and J by 1 base, with 15 bases left in between. This CDR3 is 16 amino acids long. Germline CDR1 and CDR2: KGHSH and LQKENI. Original methodology: Estimation of nucleated cell counts relied on the amplification of reference gene primers. Libraries were prepared by immunoSEQ multiplex PCR; TCRdb keeps only in-frame clonotypes and omits some of them. V and J calls plus clone size are reproduced from that table; the DNA served to infer D and trimming. The sample records about 370,000 clones, approximately 88% being singletons.

V is TRBV18 and J is TRBJ1-1; D unresolved. The sample comprised peripheral blood. This sequence originates from a woman aged 25 to 39 with COVID-19, enrolled during active disease. Here the CDR3 DNA reads TGTGCCAGCTCACCTATCCTGGCATCAACGAACACTGAAGCTTTCTTT. This sequence encodes CASSPILASTNTEAFF.